This T cell receptor (beta chain) came from a study of T cells in tumors after PD-1 blockade. Study context: Excluded were patients with checkpoint blockade, immunosuppressants, or radiotherapy or other anti-cancer therapy within 4 weeks. Patients received pembrolizumab 200 mg every 3 weeks or cemiplimab 350 mg every 2 weeks. Blood samples averaged roughly 120,000 templates (range roughly 24,000-280,000) and 35,000 or so unique clonotypes. During anti-PD-1 treatment, some patients continued daily vismodegib 150 mg.

TCRdb keeps only in-frame clones here, not all; method: immunoSEQ multiplex PCR. The sample lists some 24,000 clones; around four fifths were seen once. This CDR3 is 15 amino acids long. Germline CDR1 is SGHRS and CDR2 is YFSETQ. The V and J ends lost 5 bases and 0 bases respectively, with 15 bases between them. The clonotype comes from a human donor with basal cell carcinoma. This chain connects TRBV5-1 to TRBJ2-7; maybe TRBD1 (5 bases). Specimen: PBMCs, collected after anti-PD-1 treatment. CDR3 loop: CASSHRQGTSYEQYF. In DNA, the CDR3 is TGCGCCAGCAGTCATCGGCAGGGAACCTCCTACGAGCAGTACTTC.